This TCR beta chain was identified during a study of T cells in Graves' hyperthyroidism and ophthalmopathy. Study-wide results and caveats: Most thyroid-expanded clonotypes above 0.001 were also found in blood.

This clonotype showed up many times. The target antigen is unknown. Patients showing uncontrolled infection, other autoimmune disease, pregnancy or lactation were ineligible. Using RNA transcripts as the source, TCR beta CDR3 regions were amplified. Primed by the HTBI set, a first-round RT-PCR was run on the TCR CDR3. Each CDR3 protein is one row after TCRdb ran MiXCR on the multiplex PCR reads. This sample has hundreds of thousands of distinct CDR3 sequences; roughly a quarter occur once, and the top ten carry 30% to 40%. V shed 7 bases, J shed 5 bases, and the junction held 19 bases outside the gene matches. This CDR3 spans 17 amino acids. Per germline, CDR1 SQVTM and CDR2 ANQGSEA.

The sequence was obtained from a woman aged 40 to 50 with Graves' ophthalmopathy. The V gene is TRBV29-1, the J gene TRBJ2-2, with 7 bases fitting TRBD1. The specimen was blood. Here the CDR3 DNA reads TGCAGCGCCGGCGGACAGGCCACCCCCGGAGGAACCGGGGAGCTGTTTTTT. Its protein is CSAGGQATPGGTGELFF.